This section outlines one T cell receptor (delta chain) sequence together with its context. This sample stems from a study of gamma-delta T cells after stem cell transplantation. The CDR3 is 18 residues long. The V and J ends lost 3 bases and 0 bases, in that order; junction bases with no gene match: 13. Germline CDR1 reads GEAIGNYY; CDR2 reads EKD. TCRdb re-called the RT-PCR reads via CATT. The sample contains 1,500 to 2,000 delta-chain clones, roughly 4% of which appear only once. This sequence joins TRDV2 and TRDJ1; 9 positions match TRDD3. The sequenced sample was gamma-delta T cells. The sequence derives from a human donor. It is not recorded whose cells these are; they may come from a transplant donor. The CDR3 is CACDPLNTGGKYTDKLIF. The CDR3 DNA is TGTGCCTGTGACCCTCTTAATACTGGGGGAAAGTACACCGATAAACTCATCTTT.